These T cell receptor beta chains were read from a single sample in a study of T-cell memory formation after mild COVID-19. Using its own MiXCR run on the 5' RACE reads, TCRdb lists one record per CDR3 protein. The data contain 25,000 to 35,000 distinct CDR3 sequences, approximately 7% of them singletons. Sequenced input: PBMCs or a T cell subset sorted from them (not recorded which). The receptors here all came from an adult woman who had mild COVID-19 (a few samples of this study predate the infection). Cell type and time point are not known. CDR3s include the opening cysteine and the closing phenylalanine or tryptophan. D genes are given only for firm matches. Where a row states a size, it is once, few, many or the class of an expanded clone; other rows omit it.

d_gene	v_gene	len	abundance	j_gene	CDR3nt	CDR3aa
.	TRBV20-1	15	many	TRBJ1-1	TGCAGTGCCCGTCTTCAACAGAGATTGAACACTGAAGCTTTCTTT	CSARLQQRLNTEAFF
.	TRBV4-1	12	many	TRBJ2-7	TGCGCCAGCAGCCAGAGCGGCTACGAGCAGTACTTC	CASSQSGYEQYF
.	TRBV20-1	12	many	TRBJ2-3	TGCAGTGCTATCATAGGCACAGATACGCAGTATTTT	CSAIIGTDTQYF
.	TRBV7-3	15	many	TRBJ2-2	TGTGCCAGCAGCTTAGGGACTGCCCGTCACGGGGAGCTGTTTTTT	CASSLGTARHGELFF
TRBD2	TRBV20-1	15	many	TRBJ2-7	TGCAGTGCTAGAATGGGCGGGGGACCTAACTACGAGCAGTACTTC	CSARMGGGPNYEQYF
TRBD1	TRBV5-1	14	many	TRBJ1-4	TGCGCCAGCAGCCCGGGACAGAATGATGAAAAACTGTTTTTT	CASSPGQNDEKLFF
.	TRBV27	16	.	TRBJ1-5	TGTGCCAGCAGTTTCACCGGGACCCTAGGGACCCAGCCCCAGCATTTT	CASSFTGTLGTQPQHF
.	TRBV20-1	15	many	TRBJ1-3	TGCAGTGCTAGAGAAGGGCTCCCCTCTGGAAACACCATATATTTT	CSAREGLPSGNTIYF
TRBD1	TRBV5-1	16	many	TRBJ2-1	TGCGCCAGCAGCGAACAAACAGGGGGCGCAAACAATGAGCAGTTCTTC	CASSEQTGGANNEQFF
.	TRBV24-1	16	many	TRBJ1-5	TGTGCCACCAGTGATTCGGGCAGGGGACACAATCAGCCCCAGCATTTT	CATSDSGRGHNQPQHF
.	TRBV4-2	13	many	TRBJ1-2	TGTGCCAGCAGCCAAGAACAACCGGCTGGCTACACCTTC	CASSQEQPAGYTF
TRBD2	TRBV7-3	14	many	TRBJ2-1	TGTGCCAGCAGCTTAGCGGGAGGCCTCGATGAGCAGTTCTTC	CASSLAGGLDEQFF
TRBD1	TRBV5-8	17	many	TRBJ2-1	TGTGCCAGCAGCATACAACTCGGGACAGGGCTACACAATGAGCAGTTCTTC	CASSIQLGTGLHNEQFF
.	TRBV5-1	14	many	TRBJ2-5	TGCGCCAGCGGGCTCAGGCTTGGGCGAGAGACCCAGTACTTC	CASGLRLGRETQYF
TRBD1	TRBV2	12	many	TRBJ1-2	TGTGCCAGCAGACCGACAGGGGCTGGCTACACCTTC	CASRPTGAGYTF
TRBD1	TRBV20-1	15	many	TRBJ1-6	TGCAGTGCTAGAGACGGGACAGGGGTGTACTCACCCCTCCACTTT	CSARDGTGVYSPLHF
TRBD2	TRBV7-9	17	many	TRBJ2-3	TGTGCCAGCAGCTTAATACTAGCGGGGAAGAGCACAGATACGCAGTATTTT	CASSLILAGKSTDTQYF
TRBD2	TRBV6-4	15	many	TRBJ2-3	TGTGCCAGCAGCACCGGACTAGCGGGGACAGATACGCAGTATTTT	CASSTGLAGTDTQYF
.	TRBV5-4	14	many	TRBJ2-2	TGTGCCAGCAGCTTGAGTTCCCACACCGGGGAGCTGTTTTTT	CASSLSSHTGELFF
TRBD2	TRBV20-1	16	.	TRBJ2-1	TGCAGTGCTCAAGACAAGACTAGCAGTCGCTACAATGAGCAGTTCTTC	CSAQDKTSSRYNEQFF
.	TRBV7-2	13	many	TRBJ1-1	TGTGCCAGCAGCTTACATCAGAACACTGAAGCTTTCTTT	CASSLHQNTEAFF
TRBD2	TRBV29-1	14	.	TRBJ2-1	TGCAGCGTTGAAGCGGGGGGCTCCTACAATGAGCAGTTCTTC	CSVEAGGSYNEQFF
.	TRBV7-9	15	many	TRBJ2-5	TGTGCCAGCAGCTTAGTTCAGGCCATCAAAGAGACCCAGTACTTC	CASSLVQAIKETQYF
.	TRBV29-1	12	many	TRBJ1-1	TGCAGCGTTCGGGGGATGAACACTGAAGCTTTCTTT	CSVRGMNTEAFF
.	TRBV20-1	14	.	TRBJ1-1	TGCAGTGCGAAAAACAGGAACGGGGACACTGAAGCTTTCTTT	CSAKNRNGDTEAFF
TRBD1	TRBV12-3/TRBV12-4	19	many	TRBJ2-7	TGTGCCAGCAGTAAGCTAACCGGACTCCGGGACAGGGGGGATACCGAGCAGTACTTC	CASSKLTGLRDRGDTEQYF
TRBD1	TRBV11-1	21	few	TRBJ2-3	TGTGCCAGCAGCTCCGGCGGAACCCCCAGTGGTCGAGGGGGCCACACAGATACGCAGTATTTT	CASSSGGTPSGRGGHTDTQYF
TRBD2	TRBV11-3	18	many	TRBJ2-1	TGTGCCAGCAGCCGAGGTGCTAGCGGGGGGCCCCTGGGGAATGAGCAGTTCTTC	CASSRGASGGPLGNEQFF
.	TRBV12-3/TRBV12-4	12	many	TRBJ2-7	TGTGCCAGCAGTTTGCTGTGGACGGGGCAGTACTTC	CASSLLWTGQYF
TRBD2	TRBV15	15	.	TRBJ2-1	TGTGCCACCAGCCACGGGACTAGCGGGATGGATGAGCAGTTCTTC	CATSHGTSGMDEQFF
.	TRBV2	15	many	TRBJ1-5	TGTGCCAGCAGTGAACAACCAAAAAGCAATCAGCCCCAGCATTTT	CASSEQPKSNQPQHF
.	TRBV24-1	12	many	TRBJ2-3	TGTGCCACCAGTGATTACACAGATACGCAGTATTTT	CATSDYTDTQYF
.	TRBV4-1	13	many	TRBJ2-5	TGCGCCAGCAGCGGGCGCCGATCCCGGGACGTCTACTTC	CASSGRRSRDVYF
TRBD2	TRBV7-8	16	.	TRBJ2-2	TGTGCCAGCAGCCCAGGCGGGGGGGCGAGAACCGGGGAGCTGTTTTTT	CASSPGGGARTGELFF
.	TRBV19	11	many	TRBJ1-2	TGTGCCAGCACCAACTACGGTGGCTACACCTTC	CASTNYGGYTF
TRBD1	TRBV7-8	17	many	TRBJ2-3	TGTGCCAGCAGCTTAGCTCGGACAGGGGGCGGGTCAGATACGCAGTATTTT	CASSLARTGGGSDTQYF
.	TRBV12-3/TRBV12-4	15	few	TRBJ1-1	TGTGCCAGCAGTTTACTTGGGGGGCGGGGGACTGAAGCTTTCTTT	CASSLLGGRGTEAFF
.	TRBV7-2	16	many	TRBJ2-1	TGTGCCAGCAGCCTATACTTGTCGAGCTCCTACAATGAGCAGTTCTTC	CASSLYLSSSYNEQFF
.	TRBV5-1	13	medium-sized	TRBJ2-3	TGCGCCAGCGCGAGGGGGTTTACAGATACGCAGTATTTT	CASARGFTDTQYF
TRBD1	TRBV3-1	15	.	TRBJ1-2	TGTGCCAGCAGCCAAGGAGGGGGCGGTATCAATGGCTACACCTTC	CASSQGGGGINGYTF
TRBD2	TRBV6-1	15	few	TRBJ2-7	TGTGCCAGTTACTCAGCGGGAGCCCCTCCCTACGAGCAGTACTTC	CASYSAGAPPYEQYF
.	TRBV5-1	14	many	TRBJ1-1	TGCGCCAGCAGCTTGCTGGACACCAACACTGAAGCTTTCTTT	CASSLLDTNTEAFF
.	TRBV7-2	16	many	TRBJ1-5	TGTGCCAGCAGCAGCTTCGGGGGATATAGCAATCAGCCCCAGCATTTT	CASSSFGGYSNQPQHF
.	TRBV6-1	13	.	TRBJ2-3	TGTGCCAGCATGCGAGCAGACACAGATACGCAGTATTTT	CASMRADTDTQYF
.	TRBV18	16	many	TRBJ1-5	TGTGCCAGCTCACCAGCCGGTCCCGCGGGATTTGTGCCCCAGCATTTT	CASSPAGPAGFVPQHF